This TCR beta chain was identified in a study of blood T cell repertoires in COVID-19. For the study at large: COVID-19 samples, acute and convalescent, were from the United States, Italy and Spain. T cells, B-cell-depleted T cells, or PBMCs provided the cDNA or gDNA that served as material.

Seattle enrolled patients during active infection and tracked them longitudinally. Losses at the gene ends were 2 bases for V and 1 base for J; bases not matched to a gene: 9. There are 17 residues in the CDR3. In germline, CDR1 is SGHDN, CDR2 FVKESK. As originally analysed: Estimation of nucleated cell counts relied on the amplification of reference gene primers. Only in-frame clones appear in the TCRdb table, and some are missing; sequencing was by immunoSEQ multiplex PCR. That table furnishes V, J and clone size, whereas the DNA furnished D and trimming. This sample has about 480,000 clones, with 89% found just once.

The sequence was collected from a man between 18 and 29 years old with COVID-19, enrolled during active disease. Specimen: peripheral blood. This chain connects TRBV14 to TRBJ2-3; 7 bases are a match to TRBD1. The chain's CDR3 is CASSQIVSGTGTDTQYF. In DNA, the CDR3 is TGTGCCAGCAGCCAAATTGTCTCCGGGACAGGCACAGATACGCAGTATTTT.